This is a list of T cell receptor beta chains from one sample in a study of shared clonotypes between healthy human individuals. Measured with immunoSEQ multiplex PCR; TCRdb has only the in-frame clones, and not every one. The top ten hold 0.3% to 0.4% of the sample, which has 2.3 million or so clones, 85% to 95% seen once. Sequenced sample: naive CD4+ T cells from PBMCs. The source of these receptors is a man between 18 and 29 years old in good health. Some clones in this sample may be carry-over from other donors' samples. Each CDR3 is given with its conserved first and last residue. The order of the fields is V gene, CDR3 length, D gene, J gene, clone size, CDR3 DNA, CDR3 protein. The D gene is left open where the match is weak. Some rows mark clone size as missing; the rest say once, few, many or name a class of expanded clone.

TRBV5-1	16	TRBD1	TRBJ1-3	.	TGCGCCAGCAGCGTCGGGACAGGGGACTCTGGAAACACCATATATTTT	CASSVGTGDSGNTIYF
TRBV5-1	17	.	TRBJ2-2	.	TGCGCCAGCAGCTTGAGCTTCGATAGGGATCGGACCGGGGAGCTGTTTTTT	CASSLSFDRDRTGELFF
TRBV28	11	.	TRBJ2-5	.	TGTGCCAGCAGTACGCCGGGGACCCAGTACTTC	CASSTPGTQYF
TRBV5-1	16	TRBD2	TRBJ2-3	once	TGCGCCAGCAGCCTGGGACTAGCGGACGGCACAGATACGCAGTATTTT	CASSLGLADGTDTQYF
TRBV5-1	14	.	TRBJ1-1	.	TGCGCCAGCAGCTCGGCAAGGATGAACACTGAAGCTTTCTTT	CASSSARMNTEAFF
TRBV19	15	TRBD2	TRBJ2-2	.	TGTGCCAGCGAAGGGACTAGCGGGCCCACCGGGGAGCTGTTTTTT	CASEGTSGPTGELFF
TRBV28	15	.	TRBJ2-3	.	TGTGCCAGCAGTTTATTGGGGCAGGGGAGGGTGACGCAGTATTTT	CASSLLGQGRVTQYF
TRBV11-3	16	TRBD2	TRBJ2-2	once	TGTGCCAGCAGCTTGGGAGCGGGAGGGGGCACCGGGGAGCTGTTTTTT	CASSLGAGGGTGELFF
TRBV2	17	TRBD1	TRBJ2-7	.	TGTGCCAGCAAACCAGATGCCCGACAGGGGGCAGGTTACGAGCAGTACTTC	CASKPDARQGAGYEQYF
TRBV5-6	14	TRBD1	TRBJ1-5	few	TGTGCCAGCAGCGACCAGGGGGCGAATCAGCCCCAGCATTTT	CASSDQGANQPQHF
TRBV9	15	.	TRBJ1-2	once	TGTGCCAGCAGCGCCCGCCCGGGACGGAACTATGGCTACACCTTC	CASSARPGRNYGYTF
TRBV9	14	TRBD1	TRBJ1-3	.	TGTGCCAGCAGCGTAATGGACAGGGAAGACACCATATATTTT	CASSVMDREDTIYF
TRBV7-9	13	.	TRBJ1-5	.	TGTGCCAGCAGCTTAGTCGACAATCAGCCCCAGCATTTT	CASSLVDNQPQHF
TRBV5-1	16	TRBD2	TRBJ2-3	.	TGCGCCAGCAGCCAAACTAGCGGGAGTCTTACAGATACGCAGTATTTT	CASSQTSGSLTDTQYF
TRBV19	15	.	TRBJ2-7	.	TGTGCCAGTAGTATAGGAGGGAGTGTTTCCTACGAGCAGTACTTC	CASSIGGSVSYEQYF
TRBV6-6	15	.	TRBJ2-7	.	TGTGCCAGCAGTTACTCGAATTTGCTTACGGGCGAGCAGTACTTC	CASSYSNLLTGEQYF
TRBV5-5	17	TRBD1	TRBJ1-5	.	TGTGCCAGCAGCTTGCAGTCCGGACAGGGTTTTAATCAGCCCCAGCATTTT	CASSLQSGQGFNQPQHF
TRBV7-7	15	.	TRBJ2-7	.	TGTGCCAGCAGCTTAGGGTTCGGGGAAGCCTACGAGCAGTACTTC	CASSLGFGEAYEQYF
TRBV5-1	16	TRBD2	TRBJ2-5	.	TGCGCCAGCAGCTTCGGGACTAGCGGGTCGGATGAGACCCAGTACTTC	CASSFGTSGSDETQYF
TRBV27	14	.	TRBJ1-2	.	TGTGCCAGCAGTTCCCCCCCACCGAACTATGGCTACACCTTC	CASSSPPPNYGYTF
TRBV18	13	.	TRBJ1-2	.	TGTGCCAGCTCACCACTGCTGGGGGAGGGCTACACCTTC	CASSPLLGEGYTF
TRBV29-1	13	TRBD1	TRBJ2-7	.	TGCAGCGTCGGTCGGGACAGGGGCTACGAGCAGTACTTC	CSVGRDRGYEQYF
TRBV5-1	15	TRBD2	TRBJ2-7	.	TGCGCCAGCAGCCAAACTAGCGGAGGGGCCTACGAGCAGTACTTC	CASSQTSGGAYEQYF
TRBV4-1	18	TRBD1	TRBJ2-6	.	TGCGCCAGCAGCCGTTACGGACAGGAGAACTCTGGGGCCAACGTCCTGACTTTC	CASSRYGQENSGANVLTF
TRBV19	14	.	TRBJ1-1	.	TGTGCCAGTAGTATCGGGACGATACACACTGAAGCTTTCTTT	CASSIGTIHTEAFF
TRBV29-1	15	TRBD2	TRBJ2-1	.	TGCAGCGCTAGGAACACCCGGGACTACCACAATGAGCAGTTCTTC	CSARNTRDYHNEQFF
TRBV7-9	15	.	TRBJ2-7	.	TGTGCCAGCAGCTTGACAAGCCGTTACTCCTACGAGCAGTACTTC	CASSLTSRYSYEQYF
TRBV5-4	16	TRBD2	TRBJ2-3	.	TGTGCCAGCAGCCACGGACTAGCGGCTAGCACAGATACGCAGTATTTT	CASSHGLAASTDTQYF
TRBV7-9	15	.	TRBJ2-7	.	TGTGCCAGCAGCTTGAGTTCTACTTCAACCTACGAGCAGTACTTC	CASSLSSTSTYEQYF
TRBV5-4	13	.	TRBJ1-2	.	TGTGCCAGCAGCCCCTCGGTGGAGGGACCTCGCACCTTC	CASSPSVEGPRTF
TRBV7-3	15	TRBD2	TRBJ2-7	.	TGTGCCAGCAGCTTAACTAGCGGGGTCGGATACGAGCAGTACTTC	CASSLTSGVGYEQYF
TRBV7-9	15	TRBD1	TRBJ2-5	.	TGTGCCAGCGGCCCGGATAGGGGGCTTGGGGAGACCCAGTACTTC	CASGPDRGLGETQYF
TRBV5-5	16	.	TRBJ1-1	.	TGTGCCAGCAGCTTGGAGGGGGTTTGGAGCACGACTGAAGCTTTCTTT	CASSLEGVWSTTEAFF
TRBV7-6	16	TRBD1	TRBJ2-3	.	TGTGCCAGCAGCCGACGCCGGGACAGACGCACAGATACGCAGTATTTT	CASSRRRDRRTDTQYF
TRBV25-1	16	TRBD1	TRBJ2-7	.	TGTGCCAGCAGTCAGCTGACAGGGTATGATCGCTACGAGCAGTACTTC	CASSQLTGYDRYEQYF
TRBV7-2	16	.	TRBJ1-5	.	TGTGCCAGCAGCTTAGCCCCCGGGTTGGGCAATCAGCCCCAGCATTTT	CASSLAPGLGNQPQHF
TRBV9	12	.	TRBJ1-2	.	TGTGCCAGCAGCGTAGGCCCCTATGGCTACACCTTC	CASSVGPYGYTF
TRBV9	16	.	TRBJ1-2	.	TGTGCCAGCAGCGTAGGGGGGGACACCAAAGGTTATGGCTACACCTTC	CASSVGGDTKGYGYTF
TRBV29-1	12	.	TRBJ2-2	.	TGCAGCGTGGCAATTAACACCGGGGAGCTGTTTTTT	CSVAINTGELFF
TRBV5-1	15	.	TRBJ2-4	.	TGCGCCAGCAGCTTGTTTGGACCCGACGCAGACATTCAGTACTTC	CASSLFGPDADIQYF
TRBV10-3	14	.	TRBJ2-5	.	TGTGCCGCCAGCCGGGGGATACTCCAAGAGACCCAGTACTTC	CAASRGILQETQYF
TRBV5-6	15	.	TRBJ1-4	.	TGTGCCAGCAGCACCGGACCGCTGGAGAGTGAAAAACTGTTTTTT	CASSTGPLESEKLFF
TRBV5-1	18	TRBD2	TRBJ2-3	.	TGCGCCAGCAGCTTGGCGGGACTAGCGGGAGTGAGGGCAGATACGCAGTATTTT	CASSLAGLAGVRADTQYF
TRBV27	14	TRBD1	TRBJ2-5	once	TGTGCCAGCAGTTTAACGACAGGGGGCGGGACCCAGTACTTC	CASSLTTGGGTQYF
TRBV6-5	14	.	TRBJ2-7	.	TGTGCCAGCAGTTACCAGGGAAAGGGCTACGAGCAGTACTTC	CASSYQGKGYEQYF
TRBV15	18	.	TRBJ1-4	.	TGTGCCACCACCCCCAGTGTGTTGTTCTCCAGGACCGATGAAAAACTGTTTTTT	CATTPSVLFSRTDEKLFF
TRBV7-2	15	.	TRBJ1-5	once	TGTGCCAGCAGCTTTACCGGGACCACAAATCAGCCCCAGCATTTT	CASSFTGTTNQPQHF
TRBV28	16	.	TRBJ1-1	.	TGTGCCAGCTCTACTTTAGGGCGGGTAGGGCACACTGAAGCTTTCTTT	CASSTLGRVGHTEAFF
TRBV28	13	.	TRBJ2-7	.	TGTGCCAGCCAATTCTCCTTCTCCTACGAGCAGTACTTC	CASQFSFSYEQYF
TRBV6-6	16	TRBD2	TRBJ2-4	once	TGTGCCAGCAGTTCAACACTAGCGACGGCCCAAAACATTCAGTACTTC	CASSSTLATAQNIQYF
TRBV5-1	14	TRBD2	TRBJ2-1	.	TGCGCCAGCAGCTTTGGGACTATTGACAATGAGCAGTTCTTC	CASSFGTIDNEQFF
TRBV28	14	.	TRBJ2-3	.	TGTGCCAGCAGGGACCCAGGTCGCACAGATACGCAGTATTTT	CASRDPGRTDTQYF
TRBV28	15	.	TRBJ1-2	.	TGTGCCAGCAGTTTGCGTGGAACGGGTAACTATGGCTACACCTTC	CASSLRGTGNYGYTF
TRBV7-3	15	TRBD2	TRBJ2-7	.	TGTGCCAGCAGCTTAATGGCGGGAGGTTCCTACGAGCAGTACTTC	CASSLMAGGSYEQYF
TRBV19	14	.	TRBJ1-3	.	TGTGCCAGTAGTGCCGGGGGCTCTGGAAACACCATATATTTT	CASSAGGSGNTIYF